These 26 T cell receptor beta chains share one sample of origin, sequenced in a study of cytomegalovirus exposure and HLA in healthy donors. The PCR made use of 60 Vbeta and 13 Jbeta primers. Assay: immunoSEQ multiplex PCR; the TCRdb copy retains only in-frame clones and omits some. Found here are roughly 100,000 clones, 76% of them singletons; the top ten hold 1.5% to 2.5%. The sequenced sample consisted of PBMCs. These receptors all stem from a man aged 35 to 55 in good health and CMV-seronegative.

This chain connects TRBV19 to TRBJ1-6; TRBD1 aligns across 8 bases. In germline, CDR1 is LNHDA, CDR2 SQIVND (reference sequence). The CDR3 totals 15 residues. Unmatched junction bases numbered 8, after V lost 5 bases and J lost 8 bases. Here the CDR3 DNA reads TGTGCCAGTAGTGGGTTCAGGGGGCCCGATTCACCCCTCCACTTT. Protein sequence: CASSGFRGPDSPLHF. Using reference TRBV19 and TRBJ1-6 for the parts outside the CDR3, the full variable domain is DGGITQSPKYLFRKEGQNVTLSCEQNLNHDAMYWYRQDPGQGLRLIYYSQIVNDFQKGDIAEGYSVSREKKESFPLTVTSAQKNPTAFYLCASSGFRGPDSPLHFGNGTRLTVT.

This clone was seen just once. This chain links TRBV19 with TRBJ2-3; D is possibly TRBD2 (6 bases). The V gene lost 5 bases and the J gene lost 2 bases, with 20 bases spanning the gap. Per the germline V gene, CDR1 is LNHDA and CDR2 is SQIVND (reference sequence). CDR3 length: 17 residues. Written as DNA, the CDR3 is TGTGCCAGTAGTCGCTCTCCCCCGGGACTTCCCACAGATACGCAGTATTTT. This codes for CASSRSPPGLPTDTQYF.

The chain combines TRBV5-4 with TRBJ2-3, with TRBD2 matching 10 bases. The CDR3 length is 16 residues. The V and J ends lost 7 bases and 2 bases, in that order; junction bases with no gene match: 10. Germline CDR1 reads SGHNT; CDR2 reads YYREEE (reference sequence). The DNA for the CDR3 is TGTGCCAGCCCCTTCGGACTAGCGGATTACACAGATACGCAGTATTTT. It specifies CASPFGLADYTDTQYF.

The chain is built from TRBV15 and TRBJ2-7; D is unclear. The V gene lost 4 bases and the J gene lost 1 base, with 8 bases spanning the gap. Germline V gene sequence: CDR1 LNHNV, CDR2 YYDKDF (reference sequence). This CDR3 is built from 13 residues. The CDR3 sequence: CATSIQSSYEQYF. The CDR3 coding sequence is TGTGCCACCAGCATTCAGTCTTCCTACGAGCAGTACTTC.

This clone was recorded a few times. The chain uses TRBV12-5 and TRBJ2-3, with D perhaps TRBD2 (6 bases). The CDR3 contains 16 residues. V was shortened by 9 bases and J by 5 bases, with 24 bases between the two germline ends. The germline gives CDR1 LGHNT, CDR2 FRNRAP. CDR3 sequence reads: CASAPPGPGVGDTQYF. The CDR3 region has the DNA TGTGCTAGCGCCCCGCCCGGACCGGGGGTCGGAGATACGCAGTATTTT.

This chain joins TRBV19 and TRBJ2-5; TRBD1 matches at 9 bases. The CDR3 contains 16 residues. After removal of 3 bases from V and 5 bases from J, the junction contained 10 bases not matched to a gene. Germline assignment: CDR1 LNHDA and CDR2 SQIVND (reference sequence). The DNA for the CDR3 is TGTGCCAGTAGTATCGCCGGGGAAGGACAGGGGGAGACCCAGTACTTC. Encoded protein: CASSIAGEGQGETQYF.

As concerns this clone: At one boundary the junction diverges from the germline segment, which might be a read error. The CDR3 here is CASSQEQSAGGAEKLFF. In DNA, the CDR3 is TGCGCCAGCAGCCAGGAACAGTCCGCAGGGGGTGCTGAAAAACTGTTTTTT. The chain uses TRBV7-9 and TRBJ1-4; 7 nucleotides line up with TRBD1. This CDR3 comprises 17 residues. Germline CDR1 and CDR2: SEHNR and FQNEAQ (reference sequence).

This clone appeared a few times. The gene calls are TRBV5-8 and TRBJ2-7; unclear D gene. With 3 bases removed from V and 1 base from J, the gap between germline ends came to 11 bases. The CDR3 spans 14 residues. Germline V gives CDR1 SGHTS, CDR2 YDEGEE. CDR3 sequence (DNA): TGTGCCAGCAGCTGGAGTGCCGGATCCTACGAGCAGTACTTC. Its translation: CASSWSAGSYEQYF.

A few counts support this clone. The chain links TRBV6-1 to TRBJ2-3; D is unresolved. The CDR3 extends over 18 amino acids. The germline CDR1 and CDR2 sequences are MNHNS and SASEGT. V lost 0 bases and J lost 6, with 22 bases in between. Here the CDR3 reads CASSEALPKAPLGDTQYF. CDR3 bases: TGTGCCAGCAGTGAAGCGCTTCCAAAGGCCCCCTTGGGCGATACGCAGTATTTT.

V and J are TRBV4-2 and TRBJ2-4, with D unclear. The CDR3 is 15 amino acids. The V end was cut by 0 bases, the J end by 4 bases, with 10 bases between. CDR1 is LGHNA and CDR2 is YNFKEQ in the germline V gene. This chain's CDR3 is CASSQDSLLKNIQYF. The DNA for the CDR3 is TGTGCCAGCAGCCAAGATAGCTTACTGAAAAACATTCAGTACTTC.

This rearrangement joins TRBV7-2 to TRBJ2-1; TRBD2 is a possible D gene (6 bases). This CDR3 is built from 14 residues. Germline lookup yields CDR1 SGHTA and CDR2 FQGNSA. The V end was cut by 5 bases, the J end by 4 bases, with 12 bases between. The chain's CDR3 is CASSPRGRYNEQFF. The CDR3 region has the DNA TGTGCCAGCAGCCCCCGGGGGAGGTACAATGAGCAGTTCTTC.

This clone was recorded once. This rearrangement joins TRBV6-1 to TRBJ2-5; maybe TRBD1 (8 bases). V lost 4 bases and J lost 3, with 21 bases in between. Germline CDR1 reads MNHNS; CDR2 reads SASEGT. The CDR3 covers 17 residues. The CDR3 loop is CASSVYQTGEGKETQYF. Written as DNA, the CDR3 is TGTGCCAGCAGTGTTTACCAGACAGGGGAGGGGAAAGAGACCCAGTACTTC.

The CDR3, as DNA: TGTGCCAGCAGTTTATCGCTGGGACAGGGAGGTGGCTACACCTTC. Protein sequence: CASSLSLGQGGGYTF. This rearrangement joins TRBV27 to TRBJ1-2; 9 bases line up with TRBD1. Unmatched junction bases numbered 6, after V lost 0 bases and J lost 7 bases. Germline CDR1 is MNHEY and CDR2 is SMNVEV (reference sequence). This CDR3 has 15 amino acids.

This clone was observed a few times. The genes are TRBV4-1 and TRBJ2-4; 10 positions match TRBD2. The germline V gene encodes CDR1 MGHRA and CDR2 YSYEKL. The ends lost 4 bases at V and 0 bases at J; junction bases unmatched: 3. CDR3 length: 16 amino acids. The CDR3 nucleotides are TGCGCCAGCAGCCGGACTAGCGGAATAGCCAAAAACATTCAGTACTTC. Its translation is CASSRTSGIAKNIQYF.

This clone has just a few counts. The J gene is TRBJ2-2, the V gene TRBV2, with TRBD1 matching 10 bases. Germline CDR1 is SNHLY and CDR2 is FYNNEI. Trimming cost V 6 bases and J 6 bases; bases outside gene matches: 7. The CDR3 sequence is 15 residues long. For the CDR3, the DNA is TGTGCCAGCAGGGCGGGACAGGGGCGCCCCGGGGAGCTGTTTTTT. It encodes CASRAGQGRPGELFF.

This rearrangement joins TRBV6-5 to TRBJ2-3, with D uncertain. The V gene lost 0 bases and the J gene lost 0 bases, with 10 bases spanning the gap. Germline V lookup: CDR1 MNHEY, CDR2 SVGAGI. The CDR3 extends over 16 amino acids. CDR3 in DNA: TGTGCCAGCAGTTACTCGACGGTGACTAGCACAGATACGCAGTATTTT. Residues: CASSYSTVTSTDTQYF.

This chain joins TRBV7-2 and TRBJ2-3; 9 bases match TRBD2. Germline loops: CDR1 SGHTA, CDR2 FQGNSA. This CDR3 region has 15 residues. With 5 bases clipped from V and 6 bases from J, the junction kept 9 bases outside the gene matches. The CDR3 DNA is TGTGCCAGCAGCCCACAGCGGGGGGATTTGGATACGCAGTATTTT. Its protein is CASSPQRGDLDTQYF.

The chain is built from TRBV5-1 and TRBJ1-5; D unresolved. This CDR3 comprises 14 residues. The germline V and J ends were trimmed by 2 bases and 4 bases, with 10 bases remaining between them. The germline V gene encodes CDR1 SGHRS and CDR2 YFSETQ. CDR3 nucleotides: TGCGCCAGCAGCTTTGACGGGAATAATCAGCCCCAGCATTTT. Residues: CASSFDGNNQPQHF.

This clone was seen only a few times. The rearrangement joins TRBV30 to TRBJ2-1, with 8 nucleotides matching TRBD2. V gave up 3 bases and J gave up 7 bases; unmatched junction bases: 2. The CDR3 is 12 residues long. CDR1 is GTSNPN and CDR2 is SVGIG in the germline V gene (reference sequence). The CDR3 is CAWRGTRNEQFF. The CDR3 DNA reads as TGTGCCTGGAGGGGGACTAGGAATGAGCAGTTCTTC.

This chain uses TRBV5-1 with TRBJ2-5, with TRBD2 identical over 13 bases. The germline gives CDR1 SGHRS, CDR2 YFSETQ. The CDR3 extends over 15 amino acids. V gave up 4 bases and J gave up 3 bases; unmatched junction bases: 3. CDR3 nucleotide sequence: TGCGCCAGCAGCATCGGACTAGCGGGGGAAGAGACCCAGTACTTC. Its protein product is CASSIGLAGEETQYF.

This sequence joins TRBV5-1 and TRBJ1-2; perhaps TRBD1 as D (5 bases). Germline assignment: CDR1 SGHRS and CDR2 YFSETQ. V was pared by 5 bases and J by 4 bases, with 18 bases between. The CDR3 extends over 15 amino acids. The CDR3 protein is CASSRSVRDLYGYTF. CDR3 DNA: TGCGCCAGCAGTAGATCGGTCAGGGATCTCTATGGCTACACCTTC.

J is TRBJ2-2 and V is TRBV6-4; no clear D. V lost 0 bases and J lost 3, with 2 bases in between. The CDR3 loop spans 13 amino acids. Germline CDR1 reads MRHNA; CDR2 reads SNTAGT. CDR3 amino acids: CASSDSDTGELFF. The CDR3 DNA sequence: TGTGCCAGCAGTGACTCCGACACCGGGGAGCTGTTTTTT.

The chain joins TRBV5-4 to TRBJ2-7; TRBD1 might be the D (5 bases). From germline, CDR1 is SGHNT and CDR2 YYREEE (reference sequence). V was trimmed by 4 bases and J by 1 base, leaving 9 bases between them. This CDR3 contains 13 residues. CDR3 sequence (DNA): TGTGCCAGCAGCCCTCAGGGATCCTACGAGCAGTACTTC. Its translation: CASSPQGSYEQYF.

J is TRBJ2-7 and V is TRBV6-6; the D gene is possibly TRBD1 (6 bases). The CDR3 runs 14 residues. Germline loops: CDR1 MNHNY, CDR2 SVGAGI (reference sequence). The V end was cut by 4 bases, the J end by 3 bases, with 13 bases between. The CDR3: CASSSSGAGYEQYF. CDR3 sequence (DNA): TGTGCCAGCAGTTCATCAGGGGCTGGCTACGAGCAGTACTTC.

This rearrangement joins TRBV10-3 to TRBJ1-2, with D perhaps TRBD1 (6 bases). The CDR3 consists of 14 residues. CDR1 and CDR2 from the germline V gene are ENHRY and SYGVKD. The V end lost 11 bases, the J end lost 7 bases, and 23 bases lay between the germline ends. The CDR3 DNA is TGTGCCGCCGCCAGTAACGTGGGGGCGGGTGGCTACACCTTC. Amino acids: CAAASNVGAGGYTF.

The rearrangement uses TRBV5-4 and TRBJ2-3; D is perhaps TRBD2 (6 bases). Germline V gives CDR1 SGHNT, CDR2 YYREEE (reference sequence). V lost 4 bases and J 7 bases, leaving 22 bases between the germline ends. The CDR3 has 16 amino acids. CDR3 protein: CASSPSRGWSTNTQYF. The CDR3 DNA sequence: TGTGCCAGCAGCCCGTCCCGGGGGTGGTCCACGAATACGCAGTATTTT.